This T cell receptor beta chain was recovered during a study of blood T cell repertoires in COVID-19. The overall study: Sites in the United States, Italy and Spain provided acute and convalescent COVID-19 samples. PBMCs, B-cell-depleted T cells, or T cells were the source of the cDNA or gDNA that made up the material.

This CDR3 has 15 amino acids. V trimming: 7 bases; J trimming: 5 bases; junction bases outside the gene matches: 9. Germline V CDR1 and CDR2: WSHSY, SAAADI. A single count supports this clone. Sequencing was performed with immunoSEQ multiplex PCR; in TCRdb, only in-frame clones are kept and a portion is missing. The data show 50,000 to 85,000 clones, approximately 90% seen once. The sequenced sample consisted of peripheral blood. J is TRBJ2-1 and V is TRBV10-2, with 9 bases aligning to TRBD2. The receptor was isolated from a human donor in a cohort sampled during active COVID-19. For the CDR3, the DNA is TGCGCCAGCACTTCAGCGGGAGGTTTGAACAATGAGCAGTTCTTC. It yields the protein CASTSAGGLNNEQFF.